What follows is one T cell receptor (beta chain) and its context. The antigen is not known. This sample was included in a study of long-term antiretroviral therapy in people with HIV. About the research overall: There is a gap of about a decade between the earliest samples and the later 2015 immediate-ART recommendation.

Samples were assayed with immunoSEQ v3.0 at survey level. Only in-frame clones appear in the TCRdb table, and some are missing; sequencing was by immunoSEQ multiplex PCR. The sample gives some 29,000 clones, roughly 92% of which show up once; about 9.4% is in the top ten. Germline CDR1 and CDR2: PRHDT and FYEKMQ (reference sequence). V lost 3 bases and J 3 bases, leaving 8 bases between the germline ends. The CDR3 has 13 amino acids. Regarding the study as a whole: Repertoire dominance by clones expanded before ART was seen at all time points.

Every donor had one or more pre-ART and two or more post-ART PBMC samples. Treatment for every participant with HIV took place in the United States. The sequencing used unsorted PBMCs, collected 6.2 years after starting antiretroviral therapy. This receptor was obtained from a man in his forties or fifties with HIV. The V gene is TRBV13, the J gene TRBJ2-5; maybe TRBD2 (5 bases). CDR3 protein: CASSLYSEETQYF. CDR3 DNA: TGTGCCAGCAGCTTGTATAGCGAAGAGACCCAGTACTTC.